Here is one T cell receptor beta chain with its context. Its antigen is as yet unknown. Those who donated were healthy HIV-negative adults, with no recent acute infections or vaccinations reported. This specimen belongs to a study of shared clonotypes between healthy human individuals. Points from the study as a whole: On the whole, naive subsets had larger estimated richness than memory subsets had. Clonotype sharing among the donors was expected to vary with sequencing depth.

Deep level was the assay's run setting. Only in-frame clones appear in the TCRdb table, and some are missing; sequencing was by immunoSEQ multiplex PCR. The sample records under 350,000 clones, around 86% being singletons. Material: memory CD8+ T cells sorted from blood. Subset defined: CD45RO+ cells pooled with CCR7-negative TemRA cells. The receptor was isolated from a man between 18 and 35 years old in good health.

In DNA, the CDR3 is TGTGCCAGCAGCACAAGCGCCCGGGACGAGCAGTACTTC. Translated, it gives CASSTSARDEQYF. J is TRBJ2-7 and V is TRBV7-9, with unresolved D. V shed 5 bases and J shed 5 bases, with 13 bases lying between them. Germline CDR1 and CDR2: SEHNR and FQNEAQ (reference sequence). The CDR3 spans 13 residues.